Detailed here is one T cell receptor (beta chain). Its antigen is not identified. This entry is derived from a study of cytomegalovirus exposure and HLA in healthy donors. Overall study: HLA-typed donors were the source of around 77 million unique TCRs held in an early data release. Findings and limits, study-wide: Published work reported that the classifier diagnosed cytomegalovirus status with high specificity and sensitivity. Rare sequences made up most TCRs, while some public TCRs were found in many donors. Later analysis showed TCR association rates varying by HLA locus, highest for DRB1 and lowest for HLA-C.

The PCR ran on 60 Vbeta and 13 Jbeta primers. TCRdb's copy holds only in-frame clones and misses some; the assay was immunoSEQ multiplex PCR. The sample records around 140,000 clones, around four fifths being singletons. The CDR3 has 13 amino acids. Trimming cost V 4 bases and J 12 bases; bases outside gene matches: 12. Looked up from germline, CDR1 is SQVTM and CDR2 is ANQGSEA. The J gene is TRBJ2-1, the V gene TRBV29-1, with TRBD1 matching 7 bases. This sequence was found in a woman in her forties or fifties in good health and CMV-seropositive. Sequenced sample: PBMCs. CDR3 sequence reads: CSVGLQGPTGQFF. CDR3 bases: TGCAGCGTTGGTCTACAGGGGCCTACTGGGCAGTTCTTC.